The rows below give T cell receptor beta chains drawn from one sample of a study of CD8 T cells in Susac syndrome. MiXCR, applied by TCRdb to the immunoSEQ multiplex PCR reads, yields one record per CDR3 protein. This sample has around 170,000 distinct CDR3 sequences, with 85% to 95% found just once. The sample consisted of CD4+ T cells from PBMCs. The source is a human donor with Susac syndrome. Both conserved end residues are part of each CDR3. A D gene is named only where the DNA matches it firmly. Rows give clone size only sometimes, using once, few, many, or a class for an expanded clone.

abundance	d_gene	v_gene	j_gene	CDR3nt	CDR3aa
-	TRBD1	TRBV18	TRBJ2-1	TGTGCCAGCTCAGCGGACAGGGTCGGCAATGAGCAGTTCTTC	CASSADRVGNEQFF
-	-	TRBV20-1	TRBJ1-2	TGCAGTGCTAGAACCCTGGGGGGGCAAAATGGCTACACCTTC	CSARTLGGQNGYTF
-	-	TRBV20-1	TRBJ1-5	TGCAGTGCTAGAGATCTGGCAGGGGAAGATCAGCCCCAGCATTTT	CSARDLAGEDQPQHF
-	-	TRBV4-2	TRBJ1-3	TGTGCCAGCAGCCCCCTCACGGGCTCTGGAAACACCATATATTTT	CASSPLTGSGNTIYF
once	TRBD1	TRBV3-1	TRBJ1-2	TGTGCCAGCAGCCCCACCGGGACAGCGGTTCATTCCTTC	CASSPTGTAVHSF
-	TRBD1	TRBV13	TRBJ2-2	TGTGCCAGCAGTTACCGACCGGACAGGGTGAACACCGGGGAGCTGTTTTTT	CASSYRPDRVNTGELFF
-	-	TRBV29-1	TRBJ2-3	TGCAGCGTCCTTGGGCTTTTAGCCCCGACAGATACGCAGTATTTT	CSVLGLLAPTDTQYF
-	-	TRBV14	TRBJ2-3	TGTGCCAGCAGCGCCGAGGTCCGACCAGGCACAGATACGCAGTATTTT	CASSAEVRPGTDTQYF
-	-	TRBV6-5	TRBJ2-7	TGTGCCAGCAGCTCCCTGGGACCCTACGAGCAGTACTTC	CASSSLGPYEQYF
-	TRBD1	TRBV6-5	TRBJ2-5	TGTGCCAGCAGTTACTCAGTTATTCCAGGGGGCGGCCAGAAGACCCAGTACTTC	CASSYSVIPGGGQKTQYF
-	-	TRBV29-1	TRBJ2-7	TGCAGCGTTGAAGATCCGGCGGCAGGGTCCAACGAGCAGTACTTC	CSVEDPAAGSNEQYF
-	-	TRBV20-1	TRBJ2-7	TGCAGTGCACCCATGGGGCTTGAGCAGTACTTC	CSAPMGLEQYF
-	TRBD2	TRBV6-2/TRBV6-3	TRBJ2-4	TGTGCCATCAAAAGCGGGGGACTCGCCAAAAACATTCAGTACTTC	CAIKSGGLAKNIQYF
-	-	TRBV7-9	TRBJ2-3	TGTGCCAGCAGCCCCCCAGATACGCAGTATTTT	CASSPPDTQYF
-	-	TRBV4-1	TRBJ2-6	TGCGCCAGCAGCCAAGATGTGGGGGGCAGAGCTGGGGCCAACGTCCTGACTTTC	CASSQDVGGRAGANVLTF
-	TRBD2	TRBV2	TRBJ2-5	TGTGCCAGCAGGTCTCCTCTAGCGGGGGGGGAGACCCAGTACTTC	CASRSPLAGGETQYF
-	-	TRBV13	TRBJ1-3	TGTGCCAGCAGCTTAGGGTGGGACGGAAACACCATATATTTT	CASSLGWDGNTIYF
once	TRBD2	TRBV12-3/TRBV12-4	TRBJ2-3	TGTGCCAGCAGTTCGGAGACTAGCGGTGTATGGGGAGATACGCAGTATTTT	CASSSETSGVWGDTQYF
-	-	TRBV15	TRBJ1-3	TGTGCCACCAGCTCGGCTACTGGAAACACCATATATTTT	CATSSATGNTIYF
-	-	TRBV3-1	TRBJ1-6	TGTGCCACCTCGAAAGACTATAATTCACCCCTCCACTTT	CATSKDYNSPLHF
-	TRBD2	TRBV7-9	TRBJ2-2	TGTGCCAGCAGCTTTCTAGCGGGGAACACCGGGGAGCTGTTTTTT	CASSFLAGNTGELFF
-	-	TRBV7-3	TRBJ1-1	TGTGCCAGCAGCTTAGCGGGACCCCACACTGAAGCTTTCTTT	CASSLAGPHTEAFF
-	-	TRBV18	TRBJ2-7	TGTGCCAGCTCACCCCCCCACGGGACTTACTCCTACGAGCAGTACTTC	CASSPPHGTYSYEQYF
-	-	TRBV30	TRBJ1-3	TGTGCATTGGTCTTCTCTGGAAACACCATATATTTT	CALVFSGNTIYF
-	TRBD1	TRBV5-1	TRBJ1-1	TGCGCCAGCAGCTTGACCGGGACAGGACACAAGAACACTGAAGCTTTCTTT	CASSLTGTGHKNTEAFF
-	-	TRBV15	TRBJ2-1	TGTGCCACCAGCGGGGCCTCGACTAGACCCTTAGGGAATGAGCAGTTCTTC	CATSGASTRPLGNEQFF
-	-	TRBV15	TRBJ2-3	TGTGCCACCAGCAGAGGACTGGACCCTAGCACAGATACGCAGTATTTT	CATSRGLDPSTDTQYF
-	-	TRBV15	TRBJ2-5	TGTGCCACCAGCAGAGATATCGAGAAAGGCGAGACCCAGTACTTC	CATSRDIEKGETQYF
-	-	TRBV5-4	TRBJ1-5	TGTGCCAGCAGCTTGGGTGGGTTAGACAATCAGCCCCAGCATTTT	CASSLGGLDNQPQHF
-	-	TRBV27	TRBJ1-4	TGTGCCAGCAGTCCTATGACAGGTCCTAATGAAAAACTGTTTTTT	CASSPMTGPNEKLFF
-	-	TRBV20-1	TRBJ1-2	TGCAGTGCTAGACCTGGCGAGCAGGTCTTCACCCGCTATGGCTACACCTTC	CSARPGEQVFTRYGYTF
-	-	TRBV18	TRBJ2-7	TGTGCCGCGGGATTAGGAGGCTACGAGCAGTACTTC	CAAGLGGYEQYF
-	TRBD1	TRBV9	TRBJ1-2	TGTGCCAGCAGCGTTCAGGGGGACTATGGCTACACCTTC	CASSVQGDYGYTF
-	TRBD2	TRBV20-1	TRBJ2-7	TGCAGCGGGACCCGGGGGGGCTCCCACGAGCAGTACTTC	CSGTRGGSHEQYF
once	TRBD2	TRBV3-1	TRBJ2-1	TGTGCCAGCAGCTTTAGCGGGAGAGATAGCCAGCAGTTCTTC	CASSFSGRDSQQFF
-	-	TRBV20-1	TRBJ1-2	TGCAGTGCCATCTCCGCGGGTCGGGGGCCTTATGGCTACACCTTC	CSAISAGRGPYGYTF
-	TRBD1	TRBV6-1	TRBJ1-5	TGTGCCAGCAGTCCACTCCCGGGACAGTCTAGCAATCAGCCCCAGCATTTT	CASSPLPGQSSNQPQHF
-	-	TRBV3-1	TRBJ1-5	TGTGCCAGCAGCCAAGCCTCAGGGACTCAGCCCCAGCATTTT	CASSQASGTQPQHF
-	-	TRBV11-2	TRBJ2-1	TGTGCCAGCAGCTTAGATCGAAGGACGAAACAGCAGTTCTTC	CASSLDRRTKQQFF
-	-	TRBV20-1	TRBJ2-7	TGCAGTGCTAGGCGGGGACTGAACCGGGCCTACGAGCAGTACTTC	CSARRGLNRAYEQYF
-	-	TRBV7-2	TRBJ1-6	TGTGCCAGCAGCTCACAGGGCTTTTATAATTCACCCCTCCACTTT	CASSSQGFYNSPLHF
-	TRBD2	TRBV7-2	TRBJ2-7	TGTGCCAGCAGCTATTCGGGGGGTAGCTCCTACGAGCAGTACTTC	CASSYSGGSSYEQYF
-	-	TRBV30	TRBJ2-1	TGTGCCTGGAGTAAGGGGGGGGACGAGCAGTTCTTC	CAWSKGGDEQFF
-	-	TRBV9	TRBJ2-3	TGTGCCAGCAGCGTAGCGGGGACTGAAGATACGCAGTATTTT	CASSVAGTEDTQYF
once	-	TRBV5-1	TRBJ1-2	TGCGCCAGCAGCTTGGGTTGGACTGGCTACACCTTC	CASSLGWTGYTF
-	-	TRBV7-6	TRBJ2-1	TGTGCCAGCAGCCCACGCGTGGGGGTCAGACAGTTCTTC	CASSPRVGVRQFF
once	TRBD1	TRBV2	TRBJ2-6	TGTGCCAGCAGTGCCACAGGGGCTGGGGCCAACGTCCTGACTTTC	CASSATGAGANVLTF